This T cell receptor beta chain emerged from a study of T cell responses to AZD1222 COVID-19 vaccine. The study, taken as a whole, reports: The span of vaccine-associated CD4 TCRs extended across spike, with dominance at 160-218 and 743-854. Baseline seropositives among AZD1222 recipients totaled only 6 or 7. Within unmutated variant regions lay the reported targets of nearly half of spike-specific TCRs.

CDR3 length: 14 residues. The germline V gene encodes CDR1 LNHDA and CDR2 SQIVND (reference sequence). V lost 5 bases to trimming and J lost 4 bases, with 14 bases between them. Generated by immunoSEQ multiplex PCR, the TCRdb table keeps only in-frame clones and is missing some. The table records roughly 80,000 clones, around nine tenths of them present only once. Concerning this clone: Its specificity is not known.

This chain links TRBV19 with TRBJ1-2; tentatively, D is TRBD1 (5 bases). The receptor was isolated from an adult who received the AZD1222 COVID-19 vaccine. Material: peripheral blood, obtained 28 days after the second AZD1222 dose. This CDR3 is CASSDQGASYGYTF. CDR3 in DNA: TGTGCCAGTAGTGATCAGGGAGCATCCTATGGCTACACCTTC.